A selection of T cell receptor beta chains follows, all from one sample in a study of response to subunit inactivated influenza vaccine. MiXCR, applied by TCRdb to the RT-PCR reads, yields one record per CDR3 protein. The data show approximately 480,000 distinct CDR3 sequences, with roughly 11% seen just once and about an eighth held by the top ten. The sequenced sample was PBMCs from blood, obtained about 40 days after vaccination. The receptors were gathered from a man between 50 and 59 years old who received an inactivated influenza vaccine. Both conserved end residues are part of each CDR3. A D gene is named only where the DNA matches it firmly. Only some rows state a clone size, as once, few, many or a class for expanded clones.

length: 14; V: TRBV20-1; J: TRBJ2-7; size: many; D: NA; DNA: TGCAGTGCTAGCCCGGGATCGAACTCCTACGAGCAGTACTTC; CDR3: CSASPGSNSYEQYF
length: 14; V: TRBV20-1; J: TRBJ1-5; size: NA; D: NA; DNA: TGCAGTGCTCCGGACAGTGGTAGCAATCAGCCCCAGCATTTT; CDR3: CSAPDSGSNQPQHF
length: 15; V: TRBV20-1; J: TRBJ2-7; size: many; D: TRBD2; DNA: TGCAGTGCTAGACGAGGGACTAGCGGGATTGGGGAGCAGTACTTC; CDR3: CSARRGTSGIGEQYF
length: 13; V: TRBV7-3; J: TRBJ2-1; size: NA; D: NA; DNA: TGTGCCAGCAGCTTAACGTACGGCGTAGAGCAGTTCTTC; CDR3: CASSLTYGVEQFF
length: 14; V: TRBV29-1; J: TRBJ1-2; size: few; D: NA; DNA: TGCAGCGTTGGTAAGGGATCGGCTAACTATGGCTACACCTTC; CDR3: CSVGKGSANYGYTF
length: 16; V: TRBV12-3/TRBV12-4; J: TRBJ2-3; size: many; D: TRBD1; DNA: TGTGCCAGCAGTTCCCCCTGGACAGGGAGCACAGATACGCAGTATTTT; CDR3: CASSSPWTGSTDTQYF
length: 15; V: TRBV5-1; J: TRBJ2-1; size: NA; D: TRBD1; DNA: TGCGCCAGCAGGTGGCGGACAGGGGGAAACACTGAGCAGTTCTTC; CDR3: CASRWRTGGNTEQFF
length: 11; V: TRBV29-1; J: TRBJ2-1; size: many; D: NA; DNA: TGCAGCGTTGAAATTTGGGGGGAGCAGTTCTTC; CDR3: CSVEIWGEQFF
length: 15; V: TRBV9; J: TRBJ2-7; size: few; D: NA; DNA: TGTGCCAGCAGCGTAGGTTTGGACGCAACCTACGAGCAGTACTTC; CDR3: CASSVGLDATYEQYF
length: 17; V: TRBV20-1; J: TRBJ2-7; size: many; D: NA; DNA: TGCAGTGCTAGAGACGGTAAAACAGGGCGACCGACCTACGAGCAGTACTTC; CDR3: CSARDGKTGRPTYEQYF
length: 17; V: TRBV6-2/TRBV6-3; J: TRBJ1-5; size: many; D: NA; DNA: TGTGCCAGCAGTTACTCCCTCTATGGGGTCATCAATCAGCCCCAGCATTTT; CDR3: CASSYSLYGVINQPQHF
length: 11; V: TRBV5-8; J: TRBJ2-7; size: NA; D: NA; DNA: TGTGCCAGCAGGGGCGCTCACGAGCAGTACTTC; CDR3: CASRGAHEQYF
length: 16; V: TRBV7-2; J: TRBJ1-2; size: NA; D: TRBD1; DNA: TGTGCCAGCAGCAAGGGCCCGAGACAGGGGGCCTATGGCTACACCTTC; CDR3: CASSKGPRQGAYGYTF
length: 16; V: TRBV4-1; J: TRBJ1-5; size: many; D: NA; DNA: TGCGCCAGCAGCCAGATCGCAAGGGGTCGGAATCAGCCCCAGCATTTT; CDR3: CASSQIARGRNQPQHF
length: 20; V: TRBV11-1; J: TRBJ2-3; size: few; D: TRBD2; DNA: TGTGCCAGCAGCACTGCTAGCGGGGGGGAAACATATTCTAGCACAGATACGCAGTATTTT; CDR3: CASSTASGGETYSSTDTQYF
length: 14; V: TRBV12-5; J: TRBJ2-2; size: few; D: NA; DNA: TGTGCTAGTGGACTGCAGTGGGGCACCGGGGAGCTGTTTTTT; CDR3: CASGLQWGTGELFF
length: 15; V: TRBV6-1; J: TRBJ2-1; size: many; D: TRBD1; DNA: TGTGCCAGCAGCCGTACAGGGGGCGCAGGGGGTGAGCAGTTCTTC; CDR3: CASSRTGGAGGEQFF
length: 14; V: TRBV11-2; J: TRBJ1-4; size: few; D: TRBD1; DNA: TGTGCCAGCAGCTGGGCAGGGGGAGGCGAAAAACTGTTTTTT; CDR3: CASSWAGGGEKLFF
length: 13; V: TRBV7-9; J: TRBJ1-2; size: NA; D: NA; DNA: TGTGCCAGCAGCTTACGGACAGATCATGGCTACACCTTC; CDR3: CASSLRTDHGYTF
length: 14; V: TRBV25-1; J: TRBJ2-1; size: many; D: NA; DNA: TGTGCCAGCAGTGCTGGGGACACCCACAATGAGCAGTTCTTC; CDR3: CASSAGDTHNEQFF
length: 17; V: TRBV28; J: TRBJ2-5; size: NA; D: TRBD2; DNA: TGTGCCAGCAGTCCAACCGGGACTAGCGGGAGAAGGGAGACCCAGTACTTC; CDR3: CASSPTGTSGRRETQYF
length: 12; V: TRBV28; J: TRBJ1-1; size: NA; D: NA; DNA: TGTGCCAGCAGCCAGGGGTCCCCTGAAGCTTTCTTT; CDR3: CASSQGSPEAFF
length: 17; V: TRBV4-3; J: TRBJ2-2; size: NA; D: NA; DNA: TGCGCCAGCAGCCAAGATAGGGCGGGGTTGAACACCGGGGAGCTGTTTTTT; CDR3: CASSQDRAGLNTGELFF
length: 18; V: TRBV6-5; J: TRBJ2-1; size: NA; D: NA; DNA: TGTGCCAGCAGTTACTGGGCGGGAACCCCCCTCTCCTACAATGAGCAGTTCTTC; CDR3: CASSYWAGTPLSYNEQFF
length: 16; V: TRBV11-1; J: TRBJ2-1; size: few; D: TRBD2; DNA: TGTGCCAGCAGCATCCTAACTAGCGGGGGAAACAATGAGCAGTTCTTC; CDR3: CASSILTSGGNNEQFF
length: 13; V: TRBV12-3/TRBV12-4; J: TRBJ2-5; size: NA; D: NA; DNA: TGTGCCAGCAGTGCGGGTTTATCAGAGACCCAGTACTTC; CDR3: CASSAGLSETQYF
length: 16; V: TRBV7-2; J: TRBJ2-3; size: few; D: NA; DNA: TGTGCCAGCAGCTTAGTCGGGCGACCCCTCTCAGATACGCAGTATTTT; CDR3: CASSLVGRPLSDTQYF
length: 16; V: TRBV27; J: TRBJ2-5; size: NA; D: TRBD1; DNA: TGTGCCAGCAGTTTAGGGATAGGCAGGGGGCAAGAGACCCAGTACTTC; CDR3: CASSLGIGRGQETQYF
length: 15; V: TRBV10-3; J: TRBJ1-1; size: few; D: NA; DNA: TGTGCCATCAGTGAGATCGAGGGGGGGGTCACTGAAGCTTTCTTT; CDR3: CAISEIEGGVTEAFF
length: 17; V: TRBV7-2; J: TRBJ2-3; size: NA; D: NA; DNA: TGTGCCAGCAGCCGTAGCGTTGCGAGGGTTGGCACAGATACGCAGTATTTT; CDR3: CASSRSVARVGTDTQYF
length: 17; V: TRBV12-3/TRBV12-4; J: TRBJ2-2; size: few; D: TRBD2; DNA: TGTGCCAGCAGTTCCTCTCTAGCGGGATCAAACACCGGGGAGCTGTTTTTT; CDR3: CASSSSLAGSNTGELFF
length: 13; V: TRBV14; J: TRBJ2-7; size: many; D: NA; DNA: TGTGCCAGCAGCCAAGACAGAGCTGACGAGCAGTACTTC; CDR3: CASSQDRADEQYF
length: 14; V: TRBV7-9; J: TRBJ1-4; size: few; D: TRBD1; DNA: TGTGCCAGCAGCCAGACAGGGATTAATGAAAAACTGTTTTTT; CDR3: CASSQTGINEKLFF